The 21 T cell receptor beta chains listed next were all sequenced from one sample in a study of TIL therapy for anti-PD-1-resistant metastatic lung cancer (dated by TCRdb to the early 2020s). The immunoSEQ v3 hsTCRB kit was used to amplify TCR beta CDR3 regions from genomic DNA through bias-controlled multiplex PCR. TCRdb retrieved this table from immuneACCESS and kept in-frame rearrangements only. Not all clones are present; in checked studies, unresolved V genes account for under half, and no reason is known for the remainder. Across this sample there are tens of thousands of clones, with 73% seen only once. Clones ranked in the top ten supply around 1.7% of the sample. What this sample's time point label stands for: pre-treatment sample, taken before nivolumab and TIL therapy. Source: blood, taken at baseline. The receptors come from a person aged 25-85 years with non-small cell lung cancer.

Concerning this clone: Other DNA variants within this sample encode the same CDR3. CDR3 nucleotide sequence: TGTGCCAGCAGTGAAAGTCAGCCCCAGCATTTT. Translation gives CASSESQPQHF. This chain uses TRBV6-1 with TRBJ1-5, with D unresolved. V was clipped by 2 bases and J by 6 bases, with 2 bases between them. CDR1 is MNHNS, CDR2 SASEGT, per germline. The CDR3 totals 11 residues.

The genes are TRBV6-6 and TRBJ1-2; 10 positions agree with TRBD1. The CDR3 spans 13 residues. The germline V gene has CDR1 MNHNY and CDR2 SVGAGI (reference sequence). V lost 6 bases and J lost 10; bases outside the gene matches: 8. CDR3 sequence reads: CASSSGTGADYTF. CDR3 bases: TGTGCCAGCAGCTCCGGGACAGGGGCCGACTACACCTTC.

The rearrangement links TRBV4-2 to TRBJ2-5; D remains ambiguous. The CDR3 consists of 13 residues. V was clipped by 0 bases and J by 6 bases, with 8 bases between them. CDR1 and CDR2 from the germline V gene are LGHNA and YNFKEQ. In nucleotides, the CDR3 is TGTGCCAGCAGCCAAGATATTGAAAAGACCCAGTACTTC. This encodes CASSQDIEKTQYF.

V usage is TRBV28 and J usage is TRBJ2-1; D is undetermined. The length of the CDR3 is 14 residues. Germline-derived CDR1 and CDR2 are MDHEN and SYDVKM. Deletions cut 3 bases from V and 0 bases from J, with 6 bases between. The DNA of the CDR3 is TGTGCCAGCAGTTTTGACTCCTCCTACAATGAGCAGTTCTTC. It specifies CASSFDSSYNEQFF.

This clone was detected only a few times. J is TRBJ1-2 and V is TRBV5-6; D is ambiguous. From germline, CDR1 is SGHDT and CDR2 YYEEEE. The CDR3 loop spans 11 amino acids. Deletions cut 1 base from V and 7 bases from J, with 5 bases between. The CDR3 region has the DNA TGTGCCAGCAGCTTGATGGGTGGCTACACCTTC. It yields the protein CASSLMGGYTF.

The V and J genes are TRBV9 and TRBJ1-2; a possible D gene is TRBD1 (5 bases). The V end was cut by 0 bases, the J end by 7 bases, with 19 bases between. CDR1 SGDLS and CDR2 YYNGEE come from the germline V gene. CDR3 length: 16 residues. This chain's CDR3 is CASSVERERQRGGYTF. CDR3 bases: TGTGCCAGCAGCGTAGAAAGGGAGCGTCAGAGGGGTGGCTACACCTTC.

The chain combines TRBV27 with TRBJ1-6, with D possibly TRBD1 on 5 matching bases. Germline V gene sequence: CDR1 MNHEY, CDR2 SMNVEV (reference sequence). The CDR3 spans 14 residues. Trimming left V 2 bases short and J 8 bases short, with 10 bases between. CDR3 in DNA: TGTGCCAGCAGTTTAAGGGGCCCGTATTCACCCCTCCACTTT. It codes for CASSLRGPYSPLHF.

The J gene is TRBJ2-7, the V gene TRBV9, with 11 bases lining up with TRBD1. The V gene end was trimmed by 2 bases and the J gene end by 11 bases; junction bases not matched to a gene: 3. Germline V gene lookup returns CDR1 SGDLS and CDR2 YYNGEE. The CDR3 has 12 amino acids. CDR3 protein: CASSVGQGVKYF. The CDR3 coding sequence is TGTGCCAGCAGCGTGGGACAGGGGGTGAAGTACTTC. The whole variable domain, remainder taken from reference TRBV9 and TRBJ2-7, is DSGVTQTPKHLITATGQRVTLRCSPRSGDLSVYWYQQSLDQGLQFLIQYYNGEERAKGNILERFSAQQFPDLHSELNLSSLELGDSALYFCASSVGQGVKYFGPGTRLTVT.

This rearrangement joins TRBV6-6 to TRBJ2-5; TRBD1 aligns across 7 bases. This CDR3 contains 15 residues. The germline CDR1 and CDR2 sequences are MNHNY and SVGAGI (reference sequence). The J segment lost 5 bases and the V segment lost 7 bases, leaving 13 bases of the junction unmatched. In DNA, the CDR3 is TGTGCCAGCATAAAGGATGGACAGGTCCGGGAGACCCAGTACTTC. It specifies CASIKDGQVRETQYF.

The J gene is TRBJ1-6, the V gene TRBV28; TRBD1 agrees at 7 bases. This CDR3 spans 17 amino acids. Trimming removed 5 bases from V and 0 bases from J; junction bases left unmatched: 7. Germline CDR1 and CDR2: MDHEN and SYDVKM. The CDR3 region is CASSTSDRSSYNSPLHF. The DNA for the CDR3 is TGTGCCAGCAGTACCTCGGACAGGAGCTCCTATAATTCACCCCTCCACTTT. The variable domain in full, with the rest retrieved from reference TRBV28 and TRBJ1-6, is DVKVTQSSRYLVKRTGEKVFLECVQDMDHENMFWYRQDPGLGLRLIYFSYDVKMKEKGDIPEGYSVSREKKERFSLILESASTNQTSMYLCASSTSDRSSYNSPLHFGNGTRLTVT.

This clone was counted once. The rearrangement links TRBV19 to TRBJ2-6, with 12 bases lining up with TRBD1. The CDR3 is 17 residues long. Unmatched junction bases numbered 8, after V lost 6 bases and J lost 5 bases. CDR1 and CDR2 (germline): LNHDA, SQIVND (reference sequence). The DNA for the CDR3 is TGTGCCAGTAGGTCCGGGACAGGGGGCGTGTGGGCCAACGTCCTGACTTTC. It is translated as CASRSGTGGVWANVLTF. The full variable domain, in which reference TRBV19 and TRBJ2-6 provide the parts outside the CDR3, is DGGITQSPKYLFRKEGQNVTLSCEQNLNHDAMYWYRQDPGQGLRLIYYSQIVNDFQKGDIAEGYSVSREKKESFPLTVTSAQKNPTAFYLCASRSGTGGVWANVLTFGAGSRLTVL.

In its sample, this clone was seen once. The chain links TRBV5-1 to TRBJ1-1; TRBD1 aligns across 7 bases. The germline gives CDR1 SGHRS, CDR2 YFSETQ. The V segment lost 1 base and the J segment 6 bases; nucleotides outside the gene matches: 3. The CDR3 is 13 amino acids. CDR3 sequence: CASSLMTGPEAFF. The CDR3 DNA reads as TGCGCCAGCAGCTTGATGACAGGGCCTGAAGCTTTCTTT.

Only a few counts were recorded for this clone. This chain joins TRBV2 and TRBJ2-1, with a tentative D call TRBD1 (5 bases). Germline-derived CDR1 and CDR2 are SNHLY and FYNNEI. The CDR3 extends over 15 amino acids. The V and J ends lost 4 bases and 4 bases respectively, with 14 bases between them. The CDR3 sequence: CASSGGQEHYNEQFF. Written as DNA, the CDR3 is TGTGCCAGCAGTGGGGGCCAGGAACATTACAATGAGCAGTTCTTC.

This chain joins TRBV28 and TRBJ2-2; tentatively, D is TRBD2 (6 bases). The ends were cut back, 5 bases at V and 5 bases at J, with 15 bases in the middle. CDR3 length equals 15 residues. Germline CDR1 is MDHEN and CDR2 is SYDVKM. As DNA, the CDR3 is TGTGCCAGCAGTGGCCTAGCGATAAGGACCGGGGAGCTGTTTTTT. Protein product: CASSGLAIRTGELFF.

The CDR3 nucleotides are TGTGCCAGCTCACCACAACAGGGGGCCGGGGCTGCCTACACCTTC. Protein product: CASSPQQGAGAAYTF. The chain carries TRBV18 and TRBJ1-2, with 9 bases identical to TRBD1. Trimming removed 1 base from V and 10 bases from J; junction bases left unmatched: 10. Germline CDR1 KGHSH, CDR2 LQKENI. The CDR3 loop spans 15 amino acids.

This clone has more than one count but fewer than ten. The chain combines TRBV11-2 with TRBJ1-4; 7 nucleotides match TRBD1. In germline, CDR1 is SGHAT, CDR2 FQNNGV. J was trimmed by 4 bases and V by 5 bases; bases with no gene match: 4. This CDR3 comprises 14 residues. For the CDR3, the DNA is TGTGCCAGCAGCCTGGGACAGCATAATGAAAAACTGTTTTTT. It specifies CASSLGQHNEKLFF.

This clone was seen at least ten times. The J gene is TRBJ1-5, the V gene TRBV6-9; no reliable D call. Deletions cut 0 bases from V and 5 bases from J, with 8 bases between. In germline, CDR1 is MNHGY, CDR2 SVAAGI. CDR3 length: 14 residues. In nucleotides, the CDR3 is TGTGCCAGCAGTTATTCGTCCGGGGATCAGCCCCAGCATTTT. It translates to CASSYSSGDQPQHF.

For the CDR3, the DNA is TGCGCCAGCAGCTTGGCCGGGACTAGCATGGAGACCCAGTACTTC. Protein sequence: CASSLAGTSMETQYF. The chain uses TRBV5-1 and TRBJ2-5, with TRBD2 matching over 9 bases. The CDR3 contains 15 residues. V lost 0 bases, J lost 5 bases, and 5 bases stayed unmatched. Germline V CDR1 and CDR2: SGHRS, YFSETQ. The whole variable domain, filled in from reference TRBV5-1 and TRBJ2-5, reads KAGVTQTPRYLIKTRGQQVTLSCSPISGHRSVSWYQQTPGQGLQFLFEYFSETQRNKGNFPGRFSGRQFSNSRSEMNVSTLELGDSALYLCASSLAGTSMETQYFGPGTRLLVL.

The J gene is TRBJ2-3, the V gene TRBV2; 12 bases map to TRBD2. The CDR3 covers 16 residues. Germline loops: CDR1 SNHLY, CDR2 FYNNEI. Unmatched junction bases numbered 6, after V lost 6 bases and J lost 2 bases. In DNA, the CDR3 is TGTGCCAGCAGAAACCTAGCGGGAGGGCCCACAGATACGCAGTATTTT. Protein: CASRNLAGGPTDTQYF. Drawing the rest from reference TRBV2 and TRBJ2-3, the complete variable domain is EPEVTQTPSHQVTQMGQEVILRCVPISNHLYFYWYRQILGQKVEFLVSFYNNEISEKSEIFDDQFSVERPDGSNFTLKIRSTKLEDSAMYFCASRNLAGGPTDTQYFGPGTRLTVL.

The gene calls are TRBV11-2 and TRBJ2-5, with 10 bases aligning to TRBD2. CDR1 is SGHAT, CDR2 FQNNGV, per germline. The CDR3 length is 15 residues. With V trimmed by 5 bases and J by 4 bases, 7 bases remained unmatched. CDR3 loop: CASSHLAGVVETQYF. The DNA of the CDR3 is TGTGCCAGCAGCCATCTAGCGGGAGTGGTAGAGACCCAGTACTTC.

V is TRBV7-2 and J is TRBJ2-1; no reliable D call. V shed 5 bases and J shed 8 bases, with 10 bases lying between them. The germline V gene encodes CDR1 SGHTA and CDR2 FQGNSA. The CDR3 sequence is 12 residues long. In nucleotides, the CDR3 is TGTGCCAGCAGCAAACGATCAGATGAGCAGTTCTTC. Protein product: CASSKRSDEQFF.